This T cell receptor beta chain was found in a study of PD-L1 blockade in urothelial cancer. In the study overall: The analyses of blood took place 3 weeks (second dose) and 6 weeks after treatment start. Researchers found blood samples held a median of roughly 140,000 T cells.

Spike-ins of synthetic TCR analog templates went into each PCR. Profiling relied on immunoSEQ multiplex PCR, and the TCRdb table lists in-frame clones only, not all of them. The sample lists roughly 41,000 clones, about four fifths occurring once. As for this clone: Its antigen is not identified.

Study results and caveats: In blood at 3 weeks, tumor-associated clones expanded more among patients with durable benefit.

V was pared by 5 bases and J by 8 bases, with 15 bases between. The CDR3 spans 13 residues. Germline values: CDR1 SEHNR, CDR2 FQNEAQ (reference sequence). This clonotype was obtained from a man in his sixties with urothelial cancer. Here the sequenced sample was PBMCs, taken around atezolizumab (anti-PD-L1) treatment. The chain has TRBV7-9 and TRBJ1-1, with TRBD1 as a possible D gene (6 bases). CDR3 residues: CASSQGGQTEAFF. The CDR3 nucleotides are TGTGCCAGCAGCCAGGGTGGACAGACAGAAGCTTTCTTT.